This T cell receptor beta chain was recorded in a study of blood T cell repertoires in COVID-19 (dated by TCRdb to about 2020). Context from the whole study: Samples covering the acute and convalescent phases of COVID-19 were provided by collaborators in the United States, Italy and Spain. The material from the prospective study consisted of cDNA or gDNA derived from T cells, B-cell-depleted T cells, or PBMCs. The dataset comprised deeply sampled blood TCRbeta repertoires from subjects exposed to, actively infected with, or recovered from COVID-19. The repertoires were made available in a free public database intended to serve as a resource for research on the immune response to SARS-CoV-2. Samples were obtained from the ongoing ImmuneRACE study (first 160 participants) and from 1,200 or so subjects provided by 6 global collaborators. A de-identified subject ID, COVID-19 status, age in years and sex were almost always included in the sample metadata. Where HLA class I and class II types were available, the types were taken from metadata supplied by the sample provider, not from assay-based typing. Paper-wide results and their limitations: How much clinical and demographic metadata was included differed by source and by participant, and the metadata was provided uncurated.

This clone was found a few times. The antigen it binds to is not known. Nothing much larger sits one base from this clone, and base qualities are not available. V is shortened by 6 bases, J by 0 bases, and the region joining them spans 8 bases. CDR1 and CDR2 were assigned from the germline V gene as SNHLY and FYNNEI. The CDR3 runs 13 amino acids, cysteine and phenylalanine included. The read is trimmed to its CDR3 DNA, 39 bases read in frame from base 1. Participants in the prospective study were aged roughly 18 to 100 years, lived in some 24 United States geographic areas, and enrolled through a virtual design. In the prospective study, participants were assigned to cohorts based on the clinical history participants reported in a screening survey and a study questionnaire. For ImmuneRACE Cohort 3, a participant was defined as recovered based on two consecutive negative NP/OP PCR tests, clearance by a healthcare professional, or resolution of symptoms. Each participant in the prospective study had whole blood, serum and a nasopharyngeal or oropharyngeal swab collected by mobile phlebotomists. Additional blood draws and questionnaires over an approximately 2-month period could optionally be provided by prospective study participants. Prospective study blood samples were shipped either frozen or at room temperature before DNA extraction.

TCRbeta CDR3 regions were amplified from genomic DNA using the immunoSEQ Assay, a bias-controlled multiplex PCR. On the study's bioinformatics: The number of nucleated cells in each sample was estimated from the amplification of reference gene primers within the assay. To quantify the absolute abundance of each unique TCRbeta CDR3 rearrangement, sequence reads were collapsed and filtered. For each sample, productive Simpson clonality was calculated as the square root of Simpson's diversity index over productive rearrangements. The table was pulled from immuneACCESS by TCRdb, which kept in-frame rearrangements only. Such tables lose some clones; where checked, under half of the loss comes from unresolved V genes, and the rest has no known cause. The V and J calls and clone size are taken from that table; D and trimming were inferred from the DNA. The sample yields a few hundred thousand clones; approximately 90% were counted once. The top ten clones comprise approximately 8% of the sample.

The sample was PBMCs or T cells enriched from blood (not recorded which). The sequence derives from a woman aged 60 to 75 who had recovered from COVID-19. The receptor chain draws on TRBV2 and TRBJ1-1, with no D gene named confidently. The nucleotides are TGTGCCAGCAGCAGAAACGTGAACACTGAAGCTTTCTTT. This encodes CASSRNVNTEAFF.